Listed below are T cell receptor beta chains from one sample, sequenced in a study of monozygotic twins with inflammatory bowel disease. TCRdb reprocessed the 5' RACE reads and reports one entry per CDR3 protein, with no DNA. The sample features under 350,000 distinct CDR3 sequences, with roughly 5.2% in its top ten. Sequenced: blood. These receptors came from a human donor with ulcerative colitis or Crohn's disease, or a healthy co-twin of an affected twin (not recorded which). Each CDR3 is given with its conserved first and last residue. Each record gives: V gene, J gene, CDR3 protein.

>TRBV20-1|TRBJ1-6
CSASRARDSPLHF
>TRBV23-1|TRBJ1-3
CASSQGYFFGNTIYF
>TRBV4-3|TRBJ2-1
CASSKSGTNNEQFF
>TRBV5-4|TRBJ2-1
CASSPGWRREEYNEQFF
>TRBV6-1|TRBJ2-3
CASSDMGQGIGTDTQYF
>TRBV7-3|TRBJ2-5
CASSRSGQETQYF
>TRBV27|TRBJ2-2
CASGPRIVSGELFF
>TRBV29-1|TRBJ2-2
CSVELLGELFF
>TRBV5-5|TRBJ1-6
CASSLRQTVDSPLHF
>TRBV5-6|TRBJ2-1
CASSYIHEQFF
>TRBV7-2|TRBJ2-4
CASSVGQTKNIQYF
>TRBV28|TRBJ1-2
CASSPLYEGYTF
>TRBV5-5|TRBJ2-7
CASTLNVVSGISYEQYF
>TRBV18|TRBJ2-5
CASSPGKWGETQYF
>TRBV20-1|TRBJ1-3
CSAPAGGINTIYF
>TRBV7-2|TRBJ2-5
CASSLPGLHGNTQYF
>TRBV12-3/TRBV12-4|TRBJ2-6
CACRPDSGANVLTF
>TRBV7-2|TRBJ2-3
CASSSRVLADTQYF
>TRBV11-2|TRBJ2-7
CASSRTWRIRGYEQYF
>TRBV7-2|TRBJ2-7
CASSLRFGYEQYF
>TRBV20-1|TRBJ1-1
CSALRENTEAFF
>TRBV24-1|TRBJ2-2
CATSDPGEANTGELFF
>TRBV18|TRBJ2-1
CASSPTTSGGPNEQFF
>TRBV7-9|TRBJ1-3
CASSQSLAVSGNTIYF
>TRBV27|TRBJ2-7
CASSLLGDYEQYF
>TRBV4-3|TRBJ2-1
CASSQDRAPLAISYNEQFF
>TRBV5-1|TRBJ2-1
CASSLDSGFGEQFF
>TRBV9|TRBJ2-4
CASSVSGVLFDIQYF
>TRBV28|TRBJ1-2
CASSFPGIYGYTF
>TRBV6-2/TRBV6-3|TRBJ1-5
CASSYSSWGQPQHF
>TRBV7-2|TRBJ1-2
CASSLVSATFYGYTF
>TRBV6-5|TRBJ1-5
CASSYPGQPQHF
>TRBV3-1|TRBJ1-2
CASSPSQRSFGYTF
>TRBV30|TRBJ1-4
CAWSVWGKDEKLFF
>TRBV28|TRBJ1-2
CASSSPGQGTGSYGYTF
>TRBV30|TRBJ2-7
CAWSVYSEQYF
>TRBV20-1|TRBJ1-2
CSARGTGDGYTF
>TRBV5-1|TRBJ2-1
CASSLAGTSGTEQFF
>TRBV12-3/TRBV12-4|TRBJ1-2
CASSFKPSGSGYTF
>TRBV5-6|TRBJ2-7
CASSLGGWGVRGYEQYF
>TRBV4-3|TRBJ1-6
CASSQAGGNSPLHF
>TRBV6-2/TRBV6-3|TRBJ2-1
CATKKDGLVSGEQFF
>TRBV7-9|TRBJ2-4
CASSPRLGAKNIQYF
>TRBV7-2|TRBJ2-5
CASSSSGTSGNLPQYF
>TRBV29-1|TRBJ2-7
CSVGTGGRSYEQYF
>TRBV7-3|TRBJ2-3
CASSPYTSRTDTQYF
>TRBV5-1|TRBJ1-5
CASSLGESGQPQHF
>TRBV18|TRBJ1-1
CASSPAMGSNTEAFF
>TRBV3-1|TRBJ2-7
CASSQVVLAGGNEQYF
>TRBV9|TRBJ2-3
CASSPHEDTQYF
>TRBV6-1|TRBJ2-2
CATSGRWSTGELFF
>TRBV25-1|TRBJ2-1
CASERGGVRYNEQFF